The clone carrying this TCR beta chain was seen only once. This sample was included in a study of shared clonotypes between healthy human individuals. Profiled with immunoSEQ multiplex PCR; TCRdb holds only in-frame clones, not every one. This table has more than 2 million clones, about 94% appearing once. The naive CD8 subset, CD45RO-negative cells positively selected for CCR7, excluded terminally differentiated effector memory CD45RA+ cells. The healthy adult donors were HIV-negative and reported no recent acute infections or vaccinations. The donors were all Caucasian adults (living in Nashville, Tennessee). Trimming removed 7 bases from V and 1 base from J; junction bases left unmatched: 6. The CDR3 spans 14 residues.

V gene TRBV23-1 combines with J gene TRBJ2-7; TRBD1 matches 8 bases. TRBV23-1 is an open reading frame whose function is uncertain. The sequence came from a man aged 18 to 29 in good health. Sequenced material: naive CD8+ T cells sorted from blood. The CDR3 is CASKSTGGSYEQYF. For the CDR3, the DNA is TGCGCCAGCAAAAGTACAGGGGGTTCCTACGAGCAGTACTTC.